This T cell receptor (beta chain) came from a study of cytomegalovirus exposure and HLA in healthy donors. CDR3 length: 14 residues. J lost 8 bases, V lost 5 bases, and 8 bases had no gene match. The germline V gene encodes CDR1 MNHEY and CDR2 SVGAGI. With 60 Vbeta and 13 Jbeta primers, the PCR was carried out. Sequenced by immunoSEQ multiplex PCR; TCRdb stores in-frame clones only, minus some. Its table lists some 46,000 clones. The source material was PBMCs. The chain links TRBV6-5 to TRBJ2-7; TRBD2 matches at 11 bases. The clonotype originates from a male donor in good health and CMV-seronegative. CDR3 nucleotides: TGTGCCAGCAGTCCTACTAGCGGGAGACTCAAGCAGTACTTC. Translation gives CASSPTSGRLKQYF.